A single sample is the source of the 10 T cell receptor beta chains below, sequenced in a study of beta chain features in type 1 diabetes. Sequencing targeted expressed TCRB transcripts, as all isolated RNA had been reverse transcribed. Assay used: immunoSEQ multiplex PCR; TCRdb lists only in-frame clones, some missing. The table lists roughly 150,000 clones, approximately 10% of them singletons. Sequencing was carried out using central memory CD4+ T cells from blood. The receptors originated from a young man in good health.

This clone was seen more than once but under ten times. In DNA, the CDR3 is TGTGCCGGCCCTCGGCGGGAGGGAGGGGTAAATGGCTACACCTTC. Protein sequence: CAGPRREGGVNGYTF. The rearrangement joins TRBV6-4 to TRBJ1-2, with a possible D match to TRBD1 (5 bases). V lost 11 bases and J lost 6, with 25 bases in between. Germline CDR1 is MRHNA and CDR2 is SNTAGT. CDR3 size: 15 residues.

This rearrangement joins TRBV29-1 to TRBJ1-4; D may be TRBD1 (6 bases). CDR1 and CDR2 (germline): SQVTM, ANQGSEA. This CDR3 comprises 13 residues. V was shortened by 6 bases and J by 7 bases, with 15 bases between the two germline ends. In DNA, the CDR3 is TGCAGCGTAGTTACAGGGCCGGCTGAAAAACTGTTTTTT. Protein: CSVVTGPAEKLFF.

The chain links TRBV5-1 to TRBJ2-6; D gene uncertain. V was pared by 0 bases and J by 1 base, with 8 bases between. From germline, CDR1 is SGHRS and CDR2 YFSETQ. The CDR3 runs 16 residues. The CDR3 sequence is CASSLGPGSGANVLTF. The DNA of the CDR3 is TGCGCCAGCAGCTTGGGACCCGGATCTGGGGCCAACGTCCTGACTTTC.

CDR3 bases: TGTGCCAGCAGCTTCGAAAGCTCATATGATACGCAGTATTTT. Protein sequence: CASSFESSYDTQYF. The V call is TRBV25-1, the J call TRBJ2-3; D gene ambiguous. This CDR3 comprises 14 residues. The germline gives CDR1 MGHDK, CDR2 SYGVNS. Trimming cost V 6 bases and J 6 bases, with 16 bases left between them.

This rearrangement joins TRBV5-4 to TRBJ2-1; 8 positions agree with TRBD1. Unmatched junction bases numbered 7, after V lost 4 bases and J lost 7 bases. The length of the CDR3 is 14 residues. CDR1 and CDR2 from the germline V gene are SGHNT and YYREEE (reference sequence). The CDR3 DNA reads TGTGCCAGCAGCCAGGGGGCGCCAGGGAATGAGCAGTTCTTC. Its protein is CASSQGAPGNEQFF.

This clone was observed a few times. The chain recombines TRBV20-1 with TRBJ1-2, with D uncertain. Germline loops: CDR1 DFQATT, CDR2 SNEGSKA (reference sequence). V gave up 6 bases and J gave up 6 bases, with 11 bases separating them. CDR3 length: 11 residues. CDR3 residues: CSAERDDGYTF. CDR3 sequence (DNA): TGCAGTGCGGAGAGGGATGATGGCTACACCTTC.

The chain is built from TRBV5-1 and TRBJ1-1; D is possibly TRBD1 (5 bases). The germline V and J ends were trimmed by 1 base and 5 bases, with 9 bases remaining between them. Germline loops: CDR1 SGHRS, CDR2 YFSETQ. This CDR3 spans 13 amino acids. CDR3 nucleotides: TGCGCCAGCAGCTTGCAGGGTCAGACTGAAGCTTTCTTT. It is translated as CASSLQGQTEAFF.

The sample holds many counts of this clone. The chain is built from TRBV9 and TRBJ1-1, with a tentative D call TRBD1 (6 bases). CDR3 length: 13 amino acids. V was shortened by 3 bases and J by 1 base, with 7 bases between the two germline ends. Germline assignment: CDR1 SGDLS and CDR2 YYNGEE. The DNA for the CDR3 is TGTGCCAGCAGCGAACAGGGGAACACTGAAGCTTTCTTT. Protein sequence: CASSEQGNTEAFF. Based on the CDR3 plus reference TRBV9 and TRBJ1-1, the full variable domain is DSGVTQTPKHLITATGQRVTLRCSPRSGDLSVYWYQQSLDQGLQFLIQYYNGEERAKGNILERFSAQQFPDLHSELNLSSLELGDSALYFCASSEQGNTEAFFGQGTRLTVV.

Only a few counts were recorded for this clone. The V gene is TRBV28, the J gene TRBJ2-7; 8 nucleotides agree with TRBD2. V trimming: 5 bases; J trimming: 2 bases; junction bases outside the gene matches: 5. Germline V gene data show CDR1 as MDHEN and CDR2 as SYDVKM. This CDR3 spans 14 amino acids. The CDR3 reads CASSLRGLAYEQYF. In nucleotides, the CDR3 is TGTGCCAGCAGTCTCCGGGGACTAGCCTACGAGCAGTACTTC.

This clone has more than one count but fewer than ten. The chain joins TRBV13 to TRBJ2-3, with 7 nucleotides matching TRBD2. The germline gives CDR1 PRHDT, CDR2 FYEKMQ (reference sequence). V gave up 5 bases and J gave up 1 base; unmatched junction bases: 9. This CDR3 is 16 amino acids long. CDR3: CASSIKRGPGTDTQYF. The CDR3 bases are TGTGCCAGCAGCATAAAGCGGGGCCCTGGCACAGATACGCAGTATTTT.